This paragraph reports one TCR beta chain. No cognate antigen has been identified for it. There are no base qualities to consult, and no much larger clone falls within one base. The record originates from a study of control samples from healthy donors and cancer patients (dated by TCRdb to about 2020). The protocol used for the library was the immunoSEQ multiplex PCR assay. Drawn from immuneACCESS, this table holds only the in-frame rearrangements with V and J called that TCRdb kept. Clones are partly lost; checked studies trace under half to an unresolved V gene and leave the rest unexplained. The sample has some 150,000 clones on record, 93% of them singletons. Approximately 2.5% of the sample goes to the ten largest clones. V and J lose 6 bases and 8 bases, and a span of 26 bases separates them. Reading from cysteine to phenylalanine, the CDR3 counts 17 amino acids. The read is trimmed to its CDR3 DNA, 51 bases read in frame from base 1. Based on the germline V gene, the CDR1 and CDR2 sequences are MDHEN and SYDVKM.

This clonotype was sampled from a man aged 45 to 65 in good health. The sequence is built from TRBV28 and TRBJ2-1; the D region possibly corresponds to TRBD2 (6 bases align). Specimen: blood. The CDR3 protein: CASSPPLVGGPSDEQFF. The base sequence is TGTGCCAGCAGCCCCCCCTTAGTGGGAGGCCCCTCTGATGAGCAGTTCTTC.